These 29 T cell receptor beta chains came from one sample sequenced in a study of T cells after yellow fever vaccination. In TCRdb, the 5' RACE reads were re-called with MiXCR into one record per CDR3 protein. The table includes approximately 330,000 distinct CDR3 sequences, roughly 3.9% detected once. This specimen was PBMCs, taken 5 days after the yellow fever booster vaccination. These receptors were collected from a man between 18 and 29 years old who received the YFV17D yellow fever vaccine.

In this sample, this clonotype turned up a few times. This chain uses TRBV6-1 with TRBJ2-7; 7 bases are shared with TRBD2. Germline V gene sequence: CDR1 MNHNS, CDR2 SASEGT. V lost 7 bases to trimming and J lost 0 bases; unmatched junction nucleotides: 9. This CDR3 region has 15 residues. The CDR3 region has the DNA TGTGCCAGCAATTCGTGGACGGGAGGCTCCTACGAGCAGTACTTC. Residues: CASNSWTGGSYEQYF.

This clonotype was counted many times. The chain couples TRBV20-1 to TRBJ2-1; D gene unclear. The CDR3 loop spans 12 amino acids. CDR1 and CDR2 (germline): DFQATT, SNEGSKA (reference sequence). The V and J ends lost 5 bases and 7 bases respectively, with 12 bases between them. CDR3: CSAGRTGNEQFF. CDR3 nucleotides: TGCAGTGCTGGTAGAACTGGGAATGAGCAGTTCTTC.

The J gene is TRBJ1-1, the V gene TRBV24-1, with D possibly matching TRBD1 (5 bases). The CDR3 is 14 amino acids. Deletions cut 8 bases from V and 0 bases from J, with 12 bases between. The V gene's germline CDR1 is KGHDR and CDR2 SFDVKD. CDR3 protein: CATTRDFLNTEAFF. CDR3 DNA sequence: TGTGCCACCACCCGGGACTTTTTGAACACTGAAGCTTTCTTT.

This clonotype turned up a few times. The chain has TRBV15 and TRBJ2-1; 11 positions agree with TRBD2. The germline V gene encodes CDR1 LNHNV and CDR2 YYDKDF (reference sequence). The CDR3 runs 14 residues. V shed 2 bases and J 10 bases; nucleotides not matched to a gene: 4. CDR3 residues: CATSRLAGGGEQFF. DNA for the CDR3: TGTGCCACCAGCAGACTAGCGGGGGGTGGCGAGCAGTTCTTC.

This clonotype has ten or more counts. This chain links TRBV5-8 with TRBJ2-7; D is uncertain. Trimming removed 1 base from V and 4 bases from J, with 9 bases in between. This CDR3 comprises 13 residues. Germline V gene data show CDR1 as SGHTS and CDR2 as YDEGEE. The CDR3 reads CASSLYHSYEQYV. CDR3 DNA sequence: TGTGCCAGCAGCTTGTATCACTCGTACGAGCAGTACGTC.

This clonotype came up a few times. The rearrangement uses TRBV5-1 and TRBJ2-5; 11 nucleotides align to TRBD1. Germline lookup yields CDR1 SGHRS and CDR2 YFSETQ. The V and J ends lost 4 bases and 5 bases, in that order; junction bases with no gene match: 7. This CDR3 is built from 15 residues. The CDR3 region has the DNA TGCGCCAGCAGCACCGGACAGGGGGCGCGGGAGACCCAGTACTTC. Translated: CASSTGQGARETQYF.

This clonotype was counted many times. The chain has TRBV4-1 and TRBJ2-5; perhaps TRBD2 as D (7 bases). The V gene lost 3 bases and the J gene lost 1 base, with 24 bases spanning the gap. Germline assignment: CDR1 MGHRA and CDR2 YSYEKL. The CDR3 length is 19 residues. CDR3 sequence: CASSHPGLRGGAFQETQYF. The CDR3 DNA follows: TGCGCCAGCAGCCACCCCGGGCTTAGGGGGGGGGCGTTCCAAGAGACCCAGTACTTC.

This clonotype has only a few counts. This chain uses TRBV29-1 with TRBJ2-2; 9 bases are a match to TRBD2. The germline CDR1 and CDR2 sequences are SQVTM and ANQGSEA. The CDR3 sequence is 13 residues long. Trimming took 6 bases from V and 7 from J; bases not matched to a gene: 6. DNA for the CDR3: TGCAGCGTGAGAGGACTAGCGCACGGGGAGCTGTTTTTT. Translated, it gives CSVRGLAHGELFF.

This clonotype was seen a few times. CDR3 residues: CASTPATGVTEAFF. The CDR3 DNA reads TGCGCCAGCACGCCTGCCACAGGGGTTACTGAAGCTTTCTTT. The V and J genes are TRBV5-1 and TRBJ1-1, with TRBD1 matching 7 bases. CDR3 length: 14 residues. V dropped 6 bases and J dropped 5; count of bases not matched to a gene: 10. Looked up from germline, CDR1 is SGHRS and CDR2 is YFSETQ. The variable domain in full, with the rest retrieved from reference TRBV5-1 and TRBJ1-1, is KAGVTQTPRYLIKTRGQQVTLSCSPISGHRSVSWYQQTPGQGLQFLFEYFSETQRNKGNFPGRFSGRQFSNSRSEMNVSTLELGDSALYLCASTPATGVTEAFFGQGTRLTVV.

This clonotype was recorded at least ten times. The chain uses TRBV2 and TRBJ2-1; a possible D gene is TRBD2 (6 bases). Between the trimmed V and J ends, which lost 0 bases and 9 bases, there was a span of 9 bases. The CDR3 is made up of 13 amino acids. Germline V lookup: CDR1 SNHLY, CDR2 FYNNEI. The CDR3 bases are TGTGCCAGCAGTGAAGCTTGGGGAGGTGAGCAGTTCTTC. It codes for CASSEAWGGEQFF.

This clonotype was counted a few times. This chain links TRBV4-1 with TRBJ1-3, with unresolved D. The ends were cut back, 2 bases at V and 0 bases at J, with 5 bases in the middle. Germline V gives CDR1 MGHRA, CDR2 YSYEKL. The CDR3 is made up of 14 amino acids. CDR3 sequence reads: CASSQRISGNTIYF. The CDR3 DNA follows: TGCGCCAGCAGCCAACGGATCTCTGGAAACACCATATATTTT.

This clonotype came up a few times. V usage is TRBV12-3 or TRBV12-4 and J usage is TRBJ2-7; the D gene is possibly TRBD2 (6 bases). V shed 3 bases and J shed 3 bases, with 9 bases lying between them. The CDR3 has 13 residues. CDR3 nucleotide sequence: TGTGCCAGCAGTTTGACGGGGGACTACGAGCAGTACGTC. It encodes CASSLTGDYEQYV.

This clonotype showed up just a few times. The chain combines TRBV5-1 with TRBJ2-2, with D unresolved. Germline CDR1 and CDR2: SGHRS and YFSETQ. The CDR3 is 15 residues long. Trimming removed 0 bases from V and 4 bases from J, with 10 bases in between. The CDR3 sequence: CASSLATPITGELFF. Here the CDR3 DNA reads TGCGCCAGCAGCTTGGCAACACCTATCACCGGGGAGCTGTTTTTT. The full variable domain, completed using reference TRBV5-1 and TRBJ2-2, is KAGVTQTPRYLIKTRGQQVTLSCSPISGHRSVSWYQQTPGQGLQFLFEYFSETQRNKGNFPGRFSGRQFSNSRSEMNVSTLELGDSALYLCASSLATPITGELFFGEGSRLTVL.

This clonotype was counted ten times or more. The chain links TRBV11-2 to TRBJ2-5; maybe TRBD1 (6 bases). The CDR3 spans 14 residues. Germline values: CDR1 SGHAT, CDR2 FQNNGV. V was shortened by 7 bases and J by 4 bases, with 16 bases between the two germline ends. The DNA of the CDR3 is TGTGCCAGCAACCACGGACAGTCCGGAGAGACCCAGTACTTC. Translation gives CASNHGQSGETQYF.

The chain employs TRBV4-1 and TRBJ2-7; 7 bases fit TRBD1. This CDR3 has 16 residues. CDR1 MGHRA and CDR2 YSYEKL come from the germline V gene. The CDR3 DNA follows: TGCGCCAGCAGCCGATCGACAGGGCTTGAGACCTACGAGCAGTGCGTC. Translated: CASSRSTGLETYEQCV.

This clonotype was detected a few times. The chain links TRBV7-9 to TRBJ1-5; TRBD1 might be the D (5 bases). V lost 1 base, J lost 1 base, and 14 bases lay in between. Germline V gene data show CDR1 as SEHNR and CDR2 as FQNEAQ (reference sequence). The length of the CDR3 is 17 residues. The CDR3 loop is CASSLDGGSGSNQPQHF. In DNA form, the CDR3 reads TGTGCCAGCAGCTTAGATGGGGGGAGTGGAAGCAATCAGCCCCAGCATTTT.

The chain couples TRBV5-1 to TRBJ2-5; the D gene is possibly TRBD1 (6 bases). Looked up from germline, CDR1 is SGHRS and CDR2 is YFSETQ. Trimming left V 4 bases short and J 5 bases short, with 18 bases between. CDR3 size: 15 residues. The CDR3 coding sequence is TGCGCCAGCAGCGAGGGAACAGGGCTCCAGGAGACCCAGTACTTC. Residues: CASSEGTGLQETQYF.

This clonotype showed up just a few times. The J gene is TRBJ2-7, the V gene TRBV5-1, with TRBD1 identical over 7 bases. The CDR3 is 15 amino acids. Trimming removed 4 bases from V and 0 bases from J; junction bases left unmatched: 7. The germline gives CDR1 SGHRS, CDR2 YFSETQ. CDR3 sequence (DNA): TGCGCCAGCAGCGCTGCTACAGGGGTCTCCTACGAGCAGTACTTC. Protein: CASSAATGVSYEQYF.

This clonotype was found many times. The chain joins TRBV5-1 to TRBJ1-1; D is uncertain. This CDR3 is built from 13 residues. Germline lookup yields CDR1 SGHRS and CDR2 YFSETQ. The V end was cut by 5 bases, the J end by 3 bases, with 11 bases between. Here the CDR3 DNA reads TGCGCCAGCAGGCAAGAGGTGGACACTGAAGCTTTCTTT. Translated, it gives CASRQEVDTEAFF.

The genes are TRBV5-1 and TRBJ2-7; the D gene could be TRBD1 or TRBD2 (5 bases each). V lost 6 bases to trimming and J lost 1 base, with 14 bases between them. The CDR3 loop spans 14 amino acids. Germline V lookup: CDR1 SGHRS, CDR2 YFSETQ. The DNA of the CDR3 is TGCGCCAGCATCCCCGGGACGGAGTCCTACGAGCAGTACGTC. Protein sequence: CASIPGTESYEQYV.

In DNA form, the CDR3 reads TGTGCCAGCAGCGTAGAGGGGAACCAAGAGACCCAGTACTTC. Amino acid sequence: CASSVEGNQETQYF. The chain employs TRBV9 and TRBJ2-5; maybe TRBD1 (5 bases). V lost 0 bases and J lost 0, with 6 bases in between. The CDR3 sequence is 14 residues long. Per germline, CDR1 SGDLS and CDR2 YYNGEE.

In its sample, this clonotype was seen a few times. The chain combines TRBV20-1 with TRBJ1-2; D not resolved. The CDR3 extends over 12 amino acids. The germline gives CDR1 DFQATT, CDR2 SNEGSKA (reference sequence). As DNA, the CDR3 is TGCAGGGGGATTGACAATAACTATGGCTACACCTTC. It is translated as CRGIDNNYGYTF.

In its sample, this clonotype was seen a few times. The V gene is TRBV10-3, the J gene TRBJ2-1; 9 bases align to TRBD1. This CDR3 spans 14 amino acids. V shed 11 bases, J shed 8 bases, and the junction held 13 bases outside the gene matches. The germline V gene encodes CDR1 ENHRY and CDR2 SYGVKD. Written as DNA, the CDR3 is TGTGCCCAGTCCTCACAGGGGGCTGCGGATGAGCAGTTCTTC. The encoded protein is CAQSSQGAADEQFF.

V gene TRBV11-2 combines with J gene TRBJ1-4, with D perhaps matching TRBD1 (6 bases). This CDR3 has 16 amino acids. The germline V gene has CDR1 SGHAT and CDR2 FQNNGV. Deletions cut 5 bases from V and 5 bases from J, with 18 bases between. The CDR3 region is CASSHHRESANEKLFF. CDR3 DNA: TGTGCCAGCAGCCACCACAGGGAATCGGCGAATGAAAAACTGTTTTTT.

CDR3 loop: CSAPGQAEAFF. The CDR3 nucleotides are TGCAGTGCTCCCGGACAGGCAGAAGCTTTCTTT. The V and J genes are TRBV20-1 and TRBJ1-1; TRBD1 agrees at 7 bases. The V gene end was trimmed by 5 bases and the J gene end by 8 bases; junction bases not matched to a gene: 5. The CDR3 consists of 11 residues. Germline CDR1 is DFQATT and CDR2 is SNEGSKA (reference sequence).

This clonotype showed up just a few times. The V and J genes are TRBV6-5 and TRBJ1-5, with D maybe TRBD1 (5 bases). V was pared by 6 bases and J by 3 bases, with 9 bases between. Germline V CDR1 and CDR2: MNHEY, SVGAGI. This CDR3 is 13 amino acids long. CDR3 sequence: CASRGHDNQPQHF. The CDR3 DNA reads as TGTGCCAGCAGAGGACACGACAATCAGCCCCAGCATTTT.

This clonotype was seen only a few times. The rearrangement links TRBV10-3 to TRBJ1-2; 9 bases fit TRBD1. Germline lookup yields CDR1 ENHRY and CDR2 SYGVKD. V was pared by 6 bases and J by 6 bases, with 8 bases of the junction left unmatched. The CDR3 spans 14 residues. The CDR3, as DNA: TGTGCCATCAGGCCTCCGGGACAGGGTAATGGCTACACCTTC. This gives the protein CAIRPPGQGNGYTF.

The V gene is TRBV27, the J gene TRBJ1-1; the match to TRBD1 covers 9 bases. The CDR3 totals 16 residues. Germline V CDR1 and CDR2: MNHEY, SMNVEV (reference sequence). After removal of 5 bases from V and 5 bases from J, the junction contained 12 bases not matched to a gene. The CDR3 region has the DNA TGTGCCAGCAGTGTAGGTCAACAGGGGGCAGGTACTGAAGCTTTCTTT. Its protein product is CASSVGQQGAGTEAFF.

The sample holds a few counts of this clonotype. The chain links TRBV12-3 or TRBV12-4 to TRBJ1-1, with 11 bases aligning to TRBD1. Trimming removed 6 bases from V and 5 bases from J; junction bases left unmatched: 5. The CDR3 loop spans 14 amino acids. The CDR3 is CASRQGTGGTEAFF. Here the CDR3 DNA reads TGTGCCAGCAGACAGGGGACAGGGGGAACTGAAGCTTTCTTT.